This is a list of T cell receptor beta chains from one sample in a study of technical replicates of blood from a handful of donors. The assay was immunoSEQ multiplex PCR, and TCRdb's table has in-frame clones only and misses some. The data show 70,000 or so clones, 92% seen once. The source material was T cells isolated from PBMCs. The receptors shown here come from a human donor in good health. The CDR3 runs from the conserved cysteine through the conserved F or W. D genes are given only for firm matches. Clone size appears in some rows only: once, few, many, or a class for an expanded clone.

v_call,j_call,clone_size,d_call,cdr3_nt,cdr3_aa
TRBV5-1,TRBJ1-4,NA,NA,TGCGCCAGCAGCGACCCTGGAGGGATAAATGAAAAACTGTTTTTT,CASSDPGGINEKLFF
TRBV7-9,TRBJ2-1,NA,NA,TGTGCCAGCAGCTTATCCAGGGTCGAGCAGTTCTTC,CASSLSRVEQFF
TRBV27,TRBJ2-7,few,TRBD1,TGTGCCAGCGGACAGGGGCAGGGGTACGAGCAGTACTTC,CASGQGQGYEQYF
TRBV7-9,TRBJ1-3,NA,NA,TGTGCCAGCAGCCAGGGGAATTCTGGAAACACCATATATTTT,CASSQGNSGNTIYF
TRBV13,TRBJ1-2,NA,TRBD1,TGTGCCAGCAGCTTAGGCCGTCTGGACAGGACCTATGGCTACACCTTC,CASSLGRLDRTYGYTF
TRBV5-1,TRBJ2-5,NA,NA,TGCGCCAGCAGCTACTGGGAGTCCGGGGAGACCCAGTACTTC,CASSYWESGETQYF
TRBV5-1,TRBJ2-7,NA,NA,TGCGCCAGCAGCTTGTTTCTCTTAGTGAGCTCCTACGAGCAGTACTTC,CASSLFLLVSSYEQYF
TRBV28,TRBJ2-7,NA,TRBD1,TGTGCCAGCAGCGCCGGACAGGGCGTCGGATACGAGCAGTACTTC,CASSAGQGVGYEQYF
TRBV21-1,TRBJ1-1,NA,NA,TGTGCCAGCAGCTCGACAGGGAAGAACACTGAAGCTTTCTTT,CASSSTGKNTEAFF
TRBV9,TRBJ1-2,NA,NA,TGTGCCAGCAGCGTCGACAGCTATGGCTACACCTTC,CASSVDSYGYTF
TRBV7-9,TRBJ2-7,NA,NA,TGTGCCAGCAGCTCGTACAGGGTAGGGACCTACGAGCAGTACTTC,CASSSYRVGTYEQYF
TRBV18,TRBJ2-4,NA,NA,TGTGCCAGCTCAAAGATACCGGGTGAGACCTTAGCCAAAAACATTCAGTACTTC,CASSKIPGETLAKNIQYF
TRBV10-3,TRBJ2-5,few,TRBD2,TGTGCCATCAGTGGGGCTACTAGCGGGCAAGAGACCCAGTACTTC,CAISGATSGQETQYF
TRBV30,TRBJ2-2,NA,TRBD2,TGTGCCTGGAGCTCCCCGTGGGGTAGCGGGAGACGCACCGGGGAGCTGTTTTTT,CAWSSPWGSGRRTGELFF